These T cell receptor beta chains were read from a single sample in a study of blood T cell repertoires in COVID-19. TCRdb's copy holds only in-frame clones and misses some; the assay was immunoSEQ multiplex PCR. The sample contains some 80,000 clones, around 88% of which appear only once. The source material was peripheral blood. All receptors come from a human donor in a cohort sampled during active COVID-19. The CDR3 runs from the conserved cysteine through the conserved F or W. The D gene is left open where the match is weak.

D gene	J gene	V gene	CDR3 DNA	CDR3 protein
-	TRBJ2-7	TRBV19	TGTGCCAGTAGTATATATGGTAGTCGTGGCGAGCAGTACTTC	CASSIYGSRGEQYF
-	TRBJ1-2	TRBV7-2	TGTGCCAGCAGCCCTCGAGATGGCTACACCTTC	CASSPRDGYTF
TRBD1	TRBJ2-5	TRBV7-9	TGTGCCAGCAGCTTAGAGTCCCCGGGACAGGGGATAGAGACCCAGTACTTC	CASSLESPGQGIETQYF
TRBD1	TRBJ2-2	TRBV7-3	TGTGCCAGCAGCCCTTCCCTGGGGGACAGCGGGGAGCTGTTTTTT	CASSPSLGDSGELFF
TRBD1	TRBJ1-4	TRBV4-1	TGCGCCAGCAGCCAAGGACAGGGTACTAATGAAAAACTGTTTTTT	CASSQGQGTNEKLFF
-	TRBJ2-7	TRBV2	TGTGCCAGCAGTAAGGGACTCGCTAGCTACGAGCAGTACTTC	CASSKGLASYEQYF
-	TRBJ1-2	TRBV12-2	TGTGCAAGTCGCTTAGAGACCGGGACAGAGCGAAAGCACAAAAAAAACTATGGCTACACCTTC	CASRLETGTERKHKKNYGYTF
TRBD1	TRBJ1-2	TRBV28	TGTGCCAGCAGTGTGACAGGGGGCCGCTATGGCTACACCTTC	CASSVTGGRYGYTF
-	TRBJ2-3	TRBV9	TGTGCCAGCAGCCCGCAGGGACTGGTCACAGATACGCAGTATTTT	CASSPQGLVTDTQYF
-	TRBJ1-1	TRBV9	TGTGCCAGCAGCGTAGACCCCACGGGGACTGAAGCTTTCTTT	CASSVDPTGTEAFF
TRBD2	TRBJ2-3	TRBV6-2/TRBV6-3	TGTGCCAGCAGTTTGCTAAGCGGGGGGGTCACAGATACGCAGTATTTT	CASSLLSGGVTDTQYF
-	TRBJ1-6	TRBV3-1/TRBV3-2	TGTGCCAGCAGCTCCGGGGGACCGGGTTCCTATAATTCACCCCTCCACTTT	CASSSGGPGSYNSPLHF
-	TRBJ1-3	TRBV28	TGTGCCAGCAGTTTCGGTGGTTTCGGAAACACCATATATTTT	CASSFGGFGNTIYF
-	TRBJ1-1	TRBV7-2	TGTGCCAGCAGCGAACAGGGTGGACAAGTGGCTTTCTTT	CASSEQGGQVAFF
-	TRBJ2-1	TRBV21-1	TGTGCCAGCAGCAAAGAAGGGCTAGCGTCTAAAAACTACAATGAGCAGTTCTTC	CASSKEGLASKNYNEQFF
-	TRBJ2-4	TRBV11-2	TGTGCCAGCAGCCCGCGTAAGGAAGGAGCAGTGGCCAAAAACATTCAGTACTTC	CASSPRKEGAVAKNIQYF
-	TRBJ2-1	TRBV7-2	TGTGCCAGCAGCTTCACCGGCAATGAGCAGTTCTTC	CASSFTGNEQFF